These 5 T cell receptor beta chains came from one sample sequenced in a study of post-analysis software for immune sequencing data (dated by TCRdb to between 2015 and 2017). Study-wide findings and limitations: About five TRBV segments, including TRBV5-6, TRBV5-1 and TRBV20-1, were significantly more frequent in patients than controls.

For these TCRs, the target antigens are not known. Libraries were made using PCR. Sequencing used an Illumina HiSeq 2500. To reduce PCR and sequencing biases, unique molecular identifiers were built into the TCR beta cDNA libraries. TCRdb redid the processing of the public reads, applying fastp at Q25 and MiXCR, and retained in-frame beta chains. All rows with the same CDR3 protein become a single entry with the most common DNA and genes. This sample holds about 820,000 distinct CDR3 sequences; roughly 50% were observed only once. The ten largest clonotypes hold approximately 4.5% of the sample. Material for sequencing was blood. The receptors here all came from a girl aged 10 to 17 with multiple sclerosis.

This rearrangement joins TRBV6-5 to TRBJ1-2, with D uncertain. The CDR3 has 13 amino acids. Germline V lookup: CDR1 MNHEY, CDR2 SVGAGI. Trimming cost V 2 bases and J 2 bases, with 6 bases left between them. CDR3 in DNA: TGTGCCAGCAGTTACGCCCCGAACTATGGCTACACCTTC. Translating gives CASSYAPNYGYTF.

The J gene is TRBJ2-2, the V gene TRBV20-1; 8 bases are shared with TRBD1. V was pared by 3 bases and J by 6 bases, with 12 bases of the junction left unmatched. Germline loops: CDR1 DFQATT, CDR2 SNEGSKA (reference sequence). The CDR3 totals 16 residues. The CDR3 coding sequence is TGCAGTGCTAGGGATCTAAGACAGGGGAGCGCCGGGGAGCTGTTTTTT. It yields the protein CSARDLRQGSAGELFF.

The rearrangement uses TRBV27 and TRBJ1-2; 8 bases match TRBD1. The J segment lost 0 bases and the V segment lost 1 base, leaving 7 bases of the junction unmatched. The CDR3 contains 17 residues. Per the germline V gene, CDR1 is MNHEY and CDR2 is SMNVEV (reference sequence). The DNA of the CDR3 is TGTGCCAGCAGTTTATTATCCCCACAGGGGGCTAACTATGGCTACACCTTC. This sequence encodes CASSLLSPQGANYGYTF.

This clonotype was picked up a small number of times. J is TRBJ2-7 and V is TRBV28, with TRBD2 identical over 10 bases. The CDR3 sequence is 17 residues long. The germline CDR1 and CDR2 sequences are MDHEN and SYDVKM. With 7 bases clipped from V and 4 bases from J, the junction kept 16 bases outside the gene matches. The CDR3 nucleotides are TGTGCCAGCACCTTGGGCTCAGCGGGAGGGCCGCGGTACGAGCAGTACTTC. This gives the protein CASTLGSAGGPRYEQYF.

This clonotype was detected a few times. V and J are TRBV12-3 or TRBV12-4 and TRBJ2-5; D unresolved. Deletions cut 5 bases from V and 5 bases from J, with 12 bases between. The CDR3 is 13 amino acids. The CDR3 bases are TGTGCCAGCAGTCCAGAGGTGCGGGAGACCCAGTACTTC. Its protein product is CASSPEVRETQYF.